Below are 19 T cell receptor beta chains sequenced from a single sample in a study of T cell clonality in common variable immunodeficiency. Study-wide points: Reportedly, TCR beta sequences from common variable immunodeficiency showed fewer deletions and N-nucleotide insertions.

Assay used: immunoSEQ multiplex PCR; TCRdb lists only in-frame clones, some missing. The sample counts fewer than 30,000 clones, none seen once; the ten largest own roughly 29%. These receptors have no known antigen. Sequencing was performed on peripheral blood mononuclear cells. Source of these receptors: a human donor with common variable immunodeficiency.

The DNA read from the CDR3 is TGTGCCAGCTCACCAGGACAAAGCTCTGGAAACACC. Its translation: CASSPGQSSGNT. The full CDR3 protein is CASSPGQSSGNTIYF. This rearrangement joins TRBV18 to TRBJ1-3; D is possibly TRBD1 (5 bases). The observed sequence ends 3 residues before the CDR3 terminus, with the missing tail filled in from the germline J gene. CDR3 length equals 15 residues. Trimming pared 2 bases from V and 0 bases from J, leaving 8 bases between. Germline V gives CDR1 KGHSH, CDR2 LQKENI.

This clone was recorded many times. The read halts 3 residues ahead of the CDR3 end, with the missing end drawn from the germline J gene. The rearrangement links TRBV7-9 to TRBJ2-1, with 7 bases identical to TRBD1. CDR1 is SEHNR, CDR2 FQNEAQ, per germline (reference sequence). The length of the CDR3 is 14 residues. V shed 5 bases, J shed 2 bases, and the junction held 3 bases outside the gene matches. The part of the CDR3 DNA that was read is TGTGCCAGCAGCACAGGGGTTACCTACAATGAG. Its translation is CASSTGVTYNE. The whole CDR3 sequence reads CASSTGVTYNEQFF.

Turning to this clone: The CDR3 end falls 3 residues outside the read, so it is completed with the germline J gene. This chain links TRBV5-1 with TRBJ2-3, with D perhaps matching TRBD1 or TRBD2 (5 bases each). V dropped 0 bases and J dropped 1 base, with 9 bases sitting between them. This CDR3 contains 15 residues. The V gene's germline CDR1 is SGHRS and CDR2 YFSETQ. The CDR3 DNA, read in part, is TGCGCCAGCAGCTTGGAGCAGGGAGGCACAGATACG. Translation: CASSLEQGGTDT. The complete CDR3 sequence is CASSLEQGGTDTQYF.

This clone was recorded many times. The DNA ends 3 residues before the CDR3 does, and the rest of the CDR3 is filled in from the germline J gene. The genes are TRBV13 and TRBJ2-3, with 8 bases that match TRBD2. The CDR3 totals 16 residues. V dropped 4 bases and J dropped 3; count of bases not matched to a gene: 9. Germline V lookup: CDR1 PRHDT, CDR2 FYEKMQ (reference sequence). The sequenced part of the CDR3 DNA is TGTGCCAGCAGCTCCCTTTTGCGGGGGGAAACAGATACG. It is translated as CASSSLLRGETDT. The full CDR3 is CASSSLLRGETDTQYF.

This clone was found many times. The CDR3 goes on 3 residues after the read ends, and that part is filled in from the germline J gene. The genes are TRBV4-1 and TRBJ2-1; D may be TRBD1 (6 bases). This CDR3 has 16 amino acids. Trimming removed 0 bases at V and 3 bases at J, with 12 bases between. Germline CDR1 reads MGHRA; CDR2 reads YSYEKL. The covered CDR3 bases are TGCGCCAGCAGCCAAGATAGTGGGGGCCTCTACAATGAG. Amino acids: CASSQDSGGLYNE. The CDR3 as a whole reads CASSQDSGGLYNEQFF.

This clone showed up many times. The read terminates 3 residues before the CDR3 end, so the remaining end is supplied by the germline J gene. The rearrangement links TRBV19 to TRBJ1-2, with unresolved D. Germline assignment: CDR1 LNHDA and CDR2 SQIVND (reference sequence). Trimming pared 4 bases from V and 5 bases from J, leaving 14 bases between. The CDR3 is 14 amino acids. Here the CDR3 reads CASSTPGNWYGYTF. CDR3 bases read: TGTGCCAGTAGTACCCCGGGGAATTGGTATGGC.

For this clone: The read gets to within 3 residues of the CDR3 end, and the germline J gene fills in the rest. This chain uses TRBV19 with TRBJ1-5; 10 nucleotides match TRBD1. CDR3 length equals 15 residues. Germline values: CDR1 LNHDA, CDR2 SQIVND (reference sequence). The junction had 6 bases not matched to a gene; V was cut back by 4 bases and J by 6 bases. The covered CDR3 bases are TGTGCCAGTAGTAGCGACAGGGGGCCGGGTCAGCCC. Its protein is CASSSDRGPGQP. The CDR3 in its entirety is CASSSDRGPGQPQHF.

A remark on this clone: Read data end 3 residues before the CDR3 end; the end is taken from the germline J gene. The chain has TRBV7-9 and TRBJ1-1, with a weak D call TRBD1 (5 bases). CDR1 and CDR2 (germline): SEHNR, FQNEAQ (reference sequence). Trimming took 1 base from V and 4 from J, leaving 10 bases between them. The CDR3 contains 14 residues. Partial CDR3 DNA: TGTGCCAGCAGCTTAGAAAGGGGCGTCACTGAA. It codes for CASSLERGVTE. The whole CDR3 sequence is CASSLERGVTEAFF.

A note on this clone: Read sequence stops 3 residues before the CDR3 end, and the germline J gene provides the missing end. The gene calls are TRBV7-2 and TRBJ1-5; possible D gene TRBD1, 6 bases. V lost 5 bases and J lost 1, with 9 bases in between. The V gene's germline CDR1 is SGHTA and CDR2 FQGNSA. The CDR3 spans 14 residues. The CDR3 region is CASSAGQSNQPQHF. The part of the CDR3 DNA that was read is TGTGCCAGCAGCGCCGGACAGAGCAATCAGCCC.

This clone was counted only a few times. Read coverage stops 3 residues before the CDR3 terminus; the germline J gene supplies the remainder. V gene TRBV6-2 or TRBV6-3 combines with J gene TRBJ2-5; TRBD2 matches at 13 bases. CDR1 and CDR2 (germline): MNHEY, SVGEGT. Trimming at V came to 4 bases and at J to 1 base, leaving 0 bases not matched to a gene. The CDR3 totals 15 residues. The DNA read from the CDR3 is TGTGCCAGCAGTTGGACTAGCGGGGGCCAAGAGACC. Residues: CASSWTSGGQET. The CDR3 as a whole reads CASSWTSGGQETQYF.

This clone has just a few counts. The read ends 3 residues early relative to the CDR3; the germline J gene fills the gap. This chain links TRBV6-1 with TRBJ1-2, with D hard to call. The germline V and J ends were trimmed by 1 base and 4 bases, with 7 bases remaining between them. This CDR3 region has 13 residues. Germline V gene lookup returns CDR1 MNHNS and CDR2 SASEGT. The CDR3: CASSEDEAYGYTF. The sequenced CDR3 bases are TGTGCCAGCAGTGAAGACGAAGCCTATGGC.

This clone was seen a few times. With the read ending 3 residues before the CDR3 end, the germline J gene is used to fill in that end. This chain uses TRBV29-1 with TRBJ2-1, with a tentative D call TRBD2 (6 bases). CDR1 and CDR2 from the germline V gene are SQVTM and ANQGSEA. V lost 7 bases to trimming and J lost 8 bases, with 18 bases between them. The CDR3 spans 13 residues. The CDR3 is CSDRDSLTDEQFF. The part of the CDR3 DNA that was read is TGCAGCGACCGGGACTCCCTTACGGATGAG.

This clone was found many times. The read ends 3 residues early relative to the CDR3; the germline J gene fills the gap. The rearrangement joins TRBV10-3 to TRBJ1-1; D is unresolved. The CDR3 runs to 15 residues. Trimming removed 5 bases at V and 0 bases at J, with 13 bases between. Germline V lookup: CDR1 ENHRY, CDR2 SYGVKD. The covered CDR3 bases are TGTGCCATCAGTTTGGGCAGCGGAATGAACACTGAA. As protein: CAISLGSGMNTE. The full CDR3 reads CAISLGSGMNTEAFF.

This clone was counted a few times. The read finishes 3 residues shy of the CDR3 end, and the germline J gene is used to complete it. The V and J genes are TRBV7-6 and TRBJ1-4; 9 nucleotides align to TRBD1. CDR1 is SGHVS and CDR2 is FNYEAQ in the germline V gene. With V trimmed by 4 bases and J by 8 bases, 8 bases remained unmatched. The length of the CDR3 is 15 residues. CDR3 sequence reads: CASSSEGTGSEKLFF. CDR3 DNA (partial): TGTGCCAGCAGCTCTGAGGGGACAGGGAGCGAAAAA.

This clone was seen more than once but under ten times. The DNA ends 3 residues before the CDR3 does, and the rest of the CDR3 is filled in from the germline J gene. This chain links TRBV18 with TRBJ1-2, with a possible D match to TRBD1 (6 bases). Germline CDR1 and CDR2: KGHSH and LQKENI. V was pared by 3 bases and J by 4 bases, with 12 bases between. The CDR3 length is 14 residues. Incomplete CDR3 DNA: TGTGCCAGCTCACCCGACAGGTTATCCTATGGC. Translating it yields CASSPDRLSYG. The whole CDR3 protein is CASSPDRLSYGYTF.

As concerns this clone: The read stops 3 residues short of the end of the CDR3; the missing end is completed from the germline J gene. The chain uses TRBV30 and TRBJ2-1; 7 bases map to TRBD2. The CDR3 extends over 14 amino acids. The ends lost 4 bases at V and 3 bases at J; junction bases unmatched: 6. Germline values: CDR1 GTSNPN, CDR2 SVGIG (reference sequence). The DNA read from the CDR3 is TGTGCCTGGACCCCCGGGGGGTTCTACAATGAG. It encodes CAWTPGGFYNE. The whole CDR3 region reads CAWTPGGFYNEQFF.

To note about this clone: The CDR3 end is not reached by the read, which stops 3 residues before it; the germline J gene fills it in. The chain combines TRBV6-1 with TRBJ1-2; D ambiguous. Germline CDR1 reads MNHNS; CDR2 reads SASEGT. The CDR3 is made up of 13 amino acids. The covered CDR3 bases are TGTGCCAGCAGTGAAGGGCAGGCTCGAGGC. Protein: CASSEGQARG. The CDR3 in full is CASSEGQARGYTF.

The sample holds many counts of this clone. The read stops 3 residues short of the end of the CDR3; the missing end is completed from the germline J gene. This chain joins TRBV20-1 and TRBJ1-1; D is unresolved. The CDR3 contains 14 residues. Trimming left V 0 bases short and J 6 bases short, with 14 bases between. Germline CDR1 and CDR2: DFQATT and SNEGSKA (reference sequence). The CDR3 sequence is CSARERVKGAEAFF. CDR3 DNA, as far as it was read: TGCAGTGCTAGAGAAAGGGTGAAGGGTGCTGAA.

This clone was recorded at least ten times. The CDR3 goes on 3 residues after the read ends, and that part is filled in from the germline J gene. The chain joins TRBV6-2 or TRBV6-3 to TRBJ2-3, with D maybe TRBD1 (6 bases). The CDR3 has 15 amino acids. CDR1 is MNHEY, CDR2 SVGEGT, per germline. CDR3 bases read: TGTGCCAGCAGGGGTGGGGGCGGGTCCAGCTTATCG. Its protein product is CASRGGGGSSLS. The entire CDR3 protein reads CASRGGGGSSLSQYF.